This section outlines one T cell receptor beta chain sequence together with its context. Antigen specificity is unknown. Germline assignment: CDR1 SEHNR and CDR2 FQNEAQ (reference sequence). CDR3 size: 14 residues. V lost 1 base and J lost 8, with 11 bases in between. This entry comes from a study of siplizumab effects on memory and regulatory T cells. General observations from the study: No naive or memory phenotype could be assigned to roughly 75-95% of proliferating clones.

It was approximately 9.6 x 10^4 TCR templates that were assayed per sample. Some clones are missing from TCRdb's copy, which holds only in-frame ones; the method was immunoSEQ multiplex PCR. The data show about 120,000 clones, with roughly 93% seen just once and roughly 0.17% held by the top ten. The specimen was non-Treg CD4+ T cells sorted from blood. The clonotype originates from a human donor in good health. The rearrangement joins TRBV7-9 to TRBJ1-4; possibly TRBD1 for D (6 bases). The CDR3: CASSLGTASEKLFF. The CDR3 region has the DNA TGTGCCAGCAGCTTAGGGACAGCGAGCGAAAAACTGTTTTTT.